The 15 T cell receptor beta chains in this list originate from one sample, sequenced in a study of T cells in Graves' hyperthyroidism and ophthalmopathy. There were TCR beta CDR3 regions amplified from RNA transcripts. A first-round RT-PCR of the TCR CDR3 used the HTBI primer set. TCRdb reprocessed the multiplex PCR reads via MiXCR and lists one record per CDR3 protein. The repertoire holds 300,000 to 400,000 distinct CDR3 sequences, with around 20% as singletons. The sequencing sample was made of blood. These receptors were taken from a woman aged 50 to 60 with Graves' hyperthyroidism.

This clonotype was detected only a few times. This may be a read error, as it is one base from a much larger clone. The chain uses TRBV5-5 and TRBJ1-5; D is undetermined. Germline loops: CDR1 SGHKS, CDR2 YYEKEE (reference sequence). CDR3 length: 13 residues. The germline V and J ends were trimmed by 0 bases and 5 bases, with 6 bases remaining between them. The CDR3 DNA is TGTGCCAGCAGCTTGGAAGGGTATCAGCCCCAGCATTTT. Translating it yields CASSLEGYQPQHF.

This clonotype was counted only a few times. Relative to the germline gene, one junction end is altered; a read error may explain this. The gene calls are TRBV7-3 and TRBJ2-2; D is possibly TRBD2 (5 bases). This CDR3 has 14 amino acids. Germline V lookup: CDR1 SGHTA, CDR2 FQGTGA. The CDR3 DNA sequence: TGTGCCAGCAGCTTAAGTCGCGAGGCCGGGGAGCTGCTTTTT. Amino acid sequence: CASSLSREAGELLF.

Many counts were recorded for this clonotype. V and J are TRBV12-3 or TRBV12-4 and TRBJ2-7; 12 bases agree with TRBD2. V lost 6 bases and J lost 6; bases outside the gene matches: 3. The CDR3 has 13 amino acids. The CDR3 is CASSQTSGGEQYF. The DNA for the CDR3 is TGTGCCAGCAGCCAGACTAGCGGGGGCGAGCAGTACTTC.

V usage is TRBV5-4 and J usage is TRBJ1-2; possible D gene TRBD1, 5 bases. V was cut by 2 bases and J by 7 bases, with 21 bases left in between. Germline CDR1 and CDR2: SGHNT and YYREEE (reference sequence). This CDR3 comprises 16 residues. As DNA, the CDR3 is TGTGCCAGCAGCTTCTCAAGGGTATTGGGGCTTAGTGGCTACACCTTC. Protein sequence: CASSFSRVLGLSGYTF.

The sample holds a few counts of this clonotype. The CDR3 protein is CASSRTRDGEQFF. The DNA of the CDR3 is TGTGCCAGCAGTCGGACTAGAGATGGTGAGCAGTTCTTC. The chain carries TRBV12-3 or TRBV12-4 and TRBJ2-1; 7 positions match TRBD2. Trimming removed 5 bases from V and 9 bases from J; junction bases left unmatched: 7. The CDR3 totals 13 residues.

This clonotype has just a few counts. CDR3 residues: CASTMNVGGTDTQYF. The DNA of the CDR3 is TGTGCCAGCACTATGAACGTGGGAGGGACAGATACGCAGTATTTT. V and J are TRBV6-1 and TRBJ2-3; TRBD2 agrees at 7 bases. The CDR3 is 15 amino acids. The trim removed 7 bases at V and 3 bases at J, leaving 10 bases unmatched. Looked up from germline, CDR1 is MNHNS and CDR2 is SASEGT.

Only a few counts were recorded for this clonotype. The CDR3 loop is CASKPDRAGNTIYF. As DNA, the CDR3 is TGTGCCAGCAAACCAGACAGGGCTGGAAACACCATATATTTT. The chain has TRBV7-3 and TRBJ1-3; 7 bases are a match to TRBD1. CDR3 length: 14 amino acids. The germline CDR1 and CDR2 sequences are SGHTA and FQGTGA. V was pared by 7 bases and J by 2 bases, with 5 bases of the junction left unmatched.

V is TRBV20-1 and J is TRBJ2-7, with 14 bases aligning to TRBD2. The junction had 12 bases not matched to a gene; V was cut back by 2 bases and J by 0 bases. The germline V gene encodes CDR1 DFQATT and CDR2 SNEGSKA (reference sequence). The CDR3 is made up of 19 amino acids. CDR3 residues: CSARRGPGLAGVNSYEQYF. The CDR3 DNA follows: TGCAGTGCTAGACGGGGGCCGGGACTAGCGGGAGTGAACTCCTACGAGCAGTACTTC.

V gene TRBV6-1 combines with J gene TRBJ1-4; 7 nucleotides align to TRBD1. Trimming cost V 5 bases and J 6 bases; bases outside gene matches: 9. Germline values: CDR1 MNHNS, CDR2 SASEGT. The CDR3 contains 15 residues. The DNA of the CDR3 is TGTGCCAGCAGTACCACAGACAGGGTTGATGAAAAACTGTTTTTT. Translated: CASSTTDRVDEKLFF.

This clonotype occurred many times. The chain employs TRBV2 and TRBJ2-2, with D tentatively TRBD2 (6 bases). Germline-derived CDR1 and CDR2 are SNHLY and FYNNEI. V was pared by 0 bases and J by 6 bases, with 8 bases between. CDR3 size: 14 residues. The CDR3 DNA reads as TGTGCCAGCAGTGAAGCGCGGGGTTCCGGGGAGCTGTTTTTT. Translating it yields CASSEARGSGELFF.

This clonotype has ten or more counts. V usage is TRBV20-1 and J usage is TRBJ1-1; D gene uncertain. Trimming pared 0 bases from V and 6 bases from J, leaving 8 bases between. CDR1 is DFQATT, CDR2 SNEGSKA, per germline (reference sequence). The CDR3 sequence is 12 residues long. As DNA, the CDR3 is TGCAGTGCTAGAGAGAGTCCATCTGAAGCTTTCTTT. This encodes CSARESPSEAFF.

The rearrangement links TRBV28 to TRBJ1-5; TRBD1 agrees at 7 bases. CDR3 length equals 14 residues. V lost 5 bases and J lost 9; bases outside the gene matches: 10. Looked up from germline, CDR1 is MDHEN and CDR2 is SYDVKM. DNA for the CDR3: TGTGCCAGCAGTAAGGGACAGTTGGGTCGGCCCCAGCATTTT. Protein: CASSKGQLGRPQHF. Combining the CDR3 with reference TRBV28 and TRBJ1-5 gives the whole variable domain DVKVTQSSRYLVKRTGEKVFLECVQDMDHENMFWYRQDPGLGLRLIYFSYDVKMKEKGDIPEGYSVSREKKERFSLILESASTNQTSMYLCASSKGQLGRPQHFGDGTRLSIL.

This clonotype has only a few counts. V usage is TRBV20-1 and J usage is TRBJ2-7; D is possibly TRBD2 (6 bases). This CDR3 region has 15 residues. Trimming pared 3 bases from V and 0 bases from J, leaving 15 bases between. Germline CDR1 and CDR2: DFQATT and SNEGSKA (reference sequence). As DNA, the CDR3 is TGCAGTGCTAGTGGAGGGATCGGGAGCTCCTACGAGCAGTACTTC. It yields the protein CSASGGIGSSYEQYF.

V gene TRBV27 combines with J gene TRBJ2-7; the D is unclear. Trimming removed 6 bases from V and 6 bases from J, with 12 bases in between. CDR1 MNHEY and CDR2 SMNVEV come from the germline V gene (reference sequence). CDR3 length: 12 amino acids. The chain's CDR3 is CASSAVPSEQYF. CDR3 sequence (DNA): TGTGCCAGCAGCGCGGTACCGAGCGAGCAGTACTTC.

This clonotype was counted ten times or more. The chain has TRBV28 and TRBJ2-7, with 10 nucleotides matching TRBD2. This CDR3 has 15 residues. Germline V gene data show CDR1 as MDHEN and CDR2 as SYDVKM. V dropped 3 bases and J dropped 6; count of bases not matched to a gene: 8. DNA for the CDR3: TGTGCCAGCAGTTTGTCCGGACTAGCGGTAGGCGAGCAGTACTTC. It specifies CASSLSGLAVGEQYF.